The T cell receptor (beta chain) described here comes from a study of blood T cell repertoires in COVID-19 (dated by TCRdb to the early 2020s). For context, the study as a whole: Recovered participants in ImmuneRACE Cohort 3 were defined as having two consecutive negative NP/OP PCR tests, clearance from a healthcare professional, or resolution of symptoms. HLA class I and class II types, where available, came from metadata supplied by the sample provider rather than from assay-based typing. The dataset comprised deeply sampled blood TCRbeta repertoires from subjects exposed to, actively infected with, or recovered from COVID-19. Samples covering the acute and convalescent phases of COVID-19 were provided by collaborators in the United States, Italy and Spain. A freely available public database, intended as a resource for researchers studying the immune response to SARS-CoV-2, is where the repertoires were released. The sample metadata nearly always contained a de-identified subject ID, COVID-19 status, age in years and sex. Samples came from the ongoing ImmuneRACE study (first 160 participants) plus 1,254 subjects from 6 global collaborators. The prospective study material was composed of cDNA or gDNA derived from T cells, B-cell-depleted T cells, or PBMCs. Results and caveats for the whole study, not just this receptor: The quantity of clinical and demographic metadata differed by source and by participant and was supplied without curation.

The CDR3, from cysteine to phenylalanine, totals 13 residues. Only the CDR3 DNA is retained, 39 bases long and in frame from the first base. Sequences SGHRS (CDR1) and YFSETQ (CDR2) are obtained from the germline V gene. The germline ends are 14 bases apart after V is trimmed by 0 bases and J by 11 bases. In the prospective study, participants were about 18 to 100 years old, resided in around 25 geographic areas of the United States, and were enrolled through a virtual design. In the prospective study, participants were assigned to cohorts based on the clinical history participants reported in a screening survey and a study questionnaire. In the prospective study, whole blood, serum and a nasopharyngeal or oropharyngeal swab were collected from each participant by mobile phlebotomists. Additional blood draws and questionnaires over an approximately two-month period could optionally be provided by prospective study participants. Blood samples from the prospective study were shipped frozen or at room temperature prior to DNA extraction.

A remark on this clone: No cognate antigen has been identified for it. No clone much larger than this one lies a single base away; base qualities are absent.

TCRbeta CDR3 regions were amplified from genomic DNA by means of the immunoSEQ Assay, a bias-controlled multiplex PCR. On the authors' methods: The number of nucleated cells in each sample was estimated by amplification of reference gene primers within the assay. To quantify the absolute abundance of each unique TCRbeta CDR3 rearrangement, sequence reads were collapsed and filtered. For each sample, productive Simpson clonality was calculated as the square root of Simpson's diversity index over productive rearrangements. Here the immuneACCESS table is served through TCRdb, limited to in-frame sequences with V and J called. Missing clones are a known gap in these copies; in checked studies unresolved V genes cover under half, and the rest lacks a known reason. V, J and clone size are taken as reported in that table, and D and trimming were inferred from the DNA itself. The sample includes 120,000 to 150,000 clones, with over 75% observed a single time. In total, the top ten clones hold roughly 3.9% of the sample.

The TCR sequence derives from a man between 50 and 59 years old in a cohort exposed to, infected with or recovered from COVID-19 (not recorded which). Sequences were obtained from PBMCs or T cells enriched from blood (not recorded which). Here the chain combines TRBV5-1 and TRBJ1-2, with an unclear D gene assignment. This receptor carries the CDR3 CASSLGHSLGYTF. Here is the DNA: TGCGCCAGCAGCTTGGGGCACAGCCTTGGATACACCTTC.